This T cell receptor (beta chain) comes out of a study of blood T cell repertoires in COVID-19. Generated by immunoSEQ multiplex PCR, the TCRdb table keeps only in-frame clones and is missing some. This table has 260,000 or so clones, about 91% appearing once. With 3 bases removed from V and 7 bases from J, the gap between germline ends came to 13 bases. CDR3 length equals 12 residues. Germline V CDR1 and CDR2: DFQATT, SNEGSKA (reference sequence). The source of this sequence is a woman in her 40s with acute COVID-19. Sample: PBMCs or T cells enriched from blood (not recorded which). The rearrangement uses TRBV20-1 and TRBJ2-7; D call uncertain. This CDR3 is CSASTSPREQYF. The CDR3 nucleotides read TGCAGTGCTAGTACCTCTCCGCGGGAGCAGTACTTC.